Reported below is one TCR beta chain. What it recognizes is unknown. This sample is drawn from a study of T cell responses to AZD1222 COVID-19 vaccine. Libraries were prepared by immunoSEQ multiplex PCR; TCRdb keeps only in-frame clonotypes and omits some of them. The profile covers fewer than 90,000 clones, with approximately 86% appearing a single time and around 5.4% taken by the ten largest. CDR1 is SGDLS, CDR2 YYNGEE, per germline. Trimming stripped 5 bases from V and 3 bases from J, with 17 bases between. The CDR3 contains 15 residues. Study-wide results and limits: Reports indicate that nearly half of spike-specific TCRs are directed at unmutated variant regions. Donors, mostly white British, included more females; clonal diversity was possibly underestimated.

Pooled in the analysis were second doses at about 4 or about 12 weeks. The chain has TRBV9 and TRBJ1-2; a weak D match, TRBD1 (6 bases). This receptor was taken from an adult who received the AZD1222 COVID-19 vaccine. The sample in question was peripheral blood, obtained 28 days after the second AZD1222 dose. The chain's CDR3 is CASSRGEAPYYGYTF. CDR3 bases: TGTGCCAGCAGTAGGGGGGAGGCGCCCTACTATGGCTACACCTTC.